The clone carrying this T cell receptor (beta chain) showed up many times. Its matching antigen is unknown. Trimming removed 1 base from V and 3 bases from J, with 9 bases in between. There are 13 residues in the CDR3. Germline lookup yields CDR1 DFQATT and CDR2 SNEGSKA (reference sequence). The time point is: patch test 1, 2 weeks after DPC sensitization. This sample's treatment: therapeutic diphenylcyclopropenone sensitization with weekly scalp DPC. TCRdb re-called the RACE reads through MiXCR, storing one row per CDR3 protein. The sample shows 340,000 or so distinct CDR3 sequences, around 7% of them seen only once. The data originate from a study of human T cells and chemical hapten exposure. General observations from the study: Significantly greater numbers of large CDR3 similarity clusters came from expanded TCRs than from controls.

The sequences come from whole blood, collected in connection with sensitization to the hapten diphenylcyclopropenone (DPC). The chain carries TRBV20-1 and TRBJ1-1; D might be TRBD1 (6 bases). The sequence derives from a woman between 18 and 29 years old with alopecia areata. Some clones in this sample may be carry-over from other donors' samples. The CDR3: CSARATGDTEAFF. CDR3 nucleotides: TGCAGTGCTAGAGCGACAGGCGACACTGAAGCTTTCTTT.